These 11 T cell receptor beta chains came from one sample sequenced in a study of blood T cell repertoires in COVID-19. Libraries were prepared by immunoSEQ multiplex PCR; TCRdb keeps only in-frame clonotypes and omits some of them. The sample contains 300,000 to 400,000 clones, almost 85% of which appear only once. Sequencing was done on a sample of peripheral blood. Source of these receptors: a human donor in a cohort sampled during active COVID-19.

The rearrangement uses TRBV6-5 and TRBJ2-1; TRBD1 matches at 7 bases. Trimming removed 2 bases from V and 7 bases from J; junction bases left unmatched: 8. Germline V gene lookup returns CDR1 MNHEY and CDR2 SVGAGI. This CDR3 region has 15 residues. DNA of the CDR3: TGTGCCAGCAGTTACCCCCGACAGGGAAGAAATGAGCAGTTCTTC. Translated, it gives CASSYPRQGRNEQFF.

The rearrangement joins TRBV10-1 to TRBJ2-7, with 7 bases fitting TRBD1. The germline gives CDR1 WNHNN, CDR2 SYGVQD (reference sequence). V was clipped by 5 bases and J by 7 bases; unmatched bases: 8. The CDR3 loop spans 13 amino acids. The CDR3 sequence is CASSLTGVGEQYF. DNA of the CDR3: TGCGCCAGCAGTCTAACAGGGGTAGGGGAGCAGTACTTC.

This chain links TRBV5-1 with TRBJ1-6, with a tentative D call TRBD1 (6 bases). Looked up from germline, CDR1 is SGHRS and CDR2 is YFSETQ. CDR3 length: 15 amino acids. Trimming left V 2 bases short and J 10 bases short, with 16 bases between. The chain's CDR3 is CASSLQGGQASPLHF. The CDR3 bases are TGCGCCAGCAGCTTACAGGGTGGGCAAGCATCACCCCTCCACTTT.

The genes are TRBV18 and TRBJ1-2; D gene uncertain. CDR1 is KGHSH and CDR2 is LQKENI in the germline V gene. The CDR3 sequence is 16 residues long. The V end lost 3 bases, the J end lost 4 bases, and 18 bases lay between the germline ends. CDR3 protein: CASSPGEAGLGYGYTF. In DNA, the CDR3 is TGTGCCAGCTCACCCGGAGAGGCTGGTTTGGGCTATGGCTACACCTTC.

This clone was seen more than once but under ten times. The CDR3 bases are TGCAGCGTCAGGGAATTGGATAGCAATCAGCCCCAGCATTTT. It yields the protein CSVRELDSNQPQHF. This chain links TRBV29-1 with TRBJ1-5; D perhaps matches TRBD1 (5 bases). The CDR3 has 14 amino acids. V shed 6 bases and J shed 0 bases, with 12 bases lying between them. Germline CDR1 is SQVTM and CDR2 is ANQGSEA.

J is TRBJ2-3 and V is TRBV5-6, with D possibly being TRBD2 (5 bases). Germline values: CDR1 SGHDT, CDR2 YYEEEE. Trimming removed 0 bases at V and 1 base at J, with 6 bases between. This CDR3 spans 14 amino acids. In DNA, the CDR3 is TGTGCCAGCAGCTTGGTGAGGGGCACAGATACGCAGTATTTT. Its translation is CASSLVRGTDTQYF.

The chain has TRBV24-1 and TRBJ2-7, with a tentative D call TRBD1 (6 bases). The germline gives CDR1 KGHDR, CDR2 SFDVKD. The CDR3 runs to 11 residues. The V gene lost 9 bases and the J gene lost 5 bases, with 10 bases spanning the gap. The CDR3 DNA reads as TGTGCCACCGGCAGGGGTGACGAGCAGTACTTC. Protein product: CATGRGDEQYF.

The gene calls are TRBV7-8 and TRBJ1-2; TRBD1 might be the D (6 bases). Germline V CDR1 and CDR2: SGHVS, FQNEAQ. This CDR3 spans 15 amino acids. V was clipped by 5 bases and J by 4 bases, with 17 bases between them. The CDR3 sequence is CASSLGEGGGYGYTF. In DNA, the CDR3 is TGTGCCAGCAGCCTCGGGGAGGGGGGAGGCTATGGCTACACCTTC.

The rearrangement links TRBV5-5 to TRBJ2-2; 9 bases agree with TRBD1. Losses at the gene ends were 5 bases for V and 1 base for J; bases not matched to a gene: 9. This CDR3 contains 17 residues. CDR1 is SGHKS, CDR2 YYEKEE, per germline (reference sequence). The CDR3 DNA follows: TGTGCCAGCAGATTCGCTAGGACAGGGGAGAACACCGGGGAGCTGTTTTTT. Translation gives CASRFARTGENTGELFF.

The chain carries TRBV27 and TRBJ1-2; D perhaps matches TRBD1 (5 bases). The CDR3 has 13 amino acids. V was shortened by 2 bases and J by 4 bases, with 8 bases between the two germline ends. Per the germline V gene, CDR1 is MNHEY and CDR2 is SMNVEV (reference sequence). In nucleotides, the CDR3 is TGTGCCAGCAGTTTACGCAGGGCCTATGGCTACACCTTC. Translated: CASSLRRAYGYTF.

The chain is built from TRBV5-4 and TRBJ1-1; D is undetermined. V lost 5 bases and J lost 2, with 16 bases in between. The CDR3 consists of 15 residues. The germline CDR1 and CDR2 sequences are SGHNT and YYREEE (reference sequence). In DNA form, the CDR3 reads TGTGCCAGCAGAAAATATGGTGAACTTAACACTGAAGCTTTCTTT. This translates into CASRKYGELNTEAFF.